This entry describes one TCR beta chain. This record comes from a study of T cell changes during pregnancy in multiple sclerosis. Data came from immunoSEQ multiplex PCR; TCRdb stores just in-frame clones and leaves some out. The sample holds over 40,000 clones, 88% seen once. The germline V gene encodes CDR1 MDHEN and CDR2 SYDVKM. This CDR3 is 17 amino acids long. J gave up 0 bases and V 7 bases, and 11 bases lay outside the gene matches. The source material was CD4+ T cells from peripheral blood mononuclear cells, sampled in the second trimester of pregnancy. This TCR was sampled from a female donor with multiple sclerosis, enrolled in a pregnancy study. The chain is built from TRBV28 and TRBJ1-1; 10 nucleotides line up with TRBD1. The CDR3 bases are TGTGCCAGCACCCGACCGGGACAGGGGTTATTGAACACTGAAGCTTTCTTT. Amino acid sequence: CASTRPGQGLLNTEAFF.